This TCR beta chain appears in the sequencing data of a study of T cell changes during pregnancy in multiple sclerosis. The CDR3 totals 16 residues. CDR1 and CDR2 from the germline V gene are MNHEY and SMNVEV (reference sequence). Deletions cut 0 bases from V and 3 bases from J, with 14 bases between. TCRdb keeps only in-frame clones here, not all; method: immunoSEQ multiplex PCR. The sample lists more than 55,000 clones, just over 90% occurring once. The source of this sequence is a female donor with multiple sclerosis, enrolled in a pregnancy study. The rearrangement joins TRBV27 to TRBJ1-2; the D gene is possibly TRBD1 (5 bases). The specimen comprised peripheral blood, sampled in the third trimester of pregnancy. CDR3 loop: CASSLSWSGVDYGYTF. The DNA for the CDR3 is TGTGCCAGCAGTTTATCTTGGTCGGGGGTCGACTATGGCTACACCTTC.